This is a list of T cell receptor beta chains from one sample in a study of shared clonotypes between healthy human individuals. Measured with immunoSEQ multiplex PCR; TCRdb has only the in-frame clones, and not every one. The sample has around 510,000 clones; roughly 95% are singletons. Sequenced material: naive CD4+ T cells sorted from blood. The receptors originated from a woman aged 25 to 39 in good health. CDR3s include the opening cysteine and the closing phenylalanine or tryptophan. D genes are given only for firm matches. The size field is filled for only some rows; it gives once, few, many or a size class.

J gene	V gene	D gene	clone size	CDR3 DNA	CDR3 protein
TRBJ2-1	TRBV6-1	TRBD2	once	TGTGCCAGCCATTCCGGGACTAGCGGAAACAATGAGCAGTTCTTC	CASHSGTSGNNEQFF
TRBJ1-3	TRBV12-5	.	.	TGTGCTAGTGGGGTCACCAGGGAATTAAGTGGAAACACCATATATTTT	CASGVTRELSGNTIYF
TRBJ2-7	TRBV28	TRBD2	.	TGTGCCAGCAGACTAGCGGGAGGGTCGTACGAGCAGTACTTC	CASRLAGGSYEQYF
TRBJ1-5	TRBV28	TRBD1	.	TGTGCCAGCAGAATGACAGGGACGAATCAGCCCCAGCATTTT	CASRMTGTNQPQHF
TRBJ1-5	TRBV27	TRBD1	.	TGTGCCAGCAGTCCAGGGACAGGCTTCAATCAGCCCCAGCATTTT	CASSPGTGFNQPQHF
TRBJ2-7	TRBV18	.	.	TGTGCCAGCTCACCGACGGACGGGACCTCCTACGAGCAGTACTTC	CASSPTDGTSYEQYF
TRBJ1-1	TRBV28	.	.	TGTGCCAGCAGTTTAAGCGCTTTTATGAACACTGAAGCTTTCTTT	CASSLSAFMNTEAFF
TRBJ2-1	TRBV5-1	.	.	TGCGCCAGCAGCTTGTTGCTCGATGAGCAGTTCTTC	CASSLLLDEQFF
TRBJ2-7	TRBV4-1	.	.	TGCGCCAGCAGCCAAGAGCAGATGAGCTCCTACGAGCAGTACTTC	CASSQEQMSSYEQYF
TRBJ2-2	TRBV2	TRBD2	.	TGTGCCAGCACCCCTCTGGTCGGTAGCGGGTCCGGGGAGCTGTTTTTT	CASTPLVGSGSGELFF
TRBJ1-4	TRBV25-1	.	.	TGTGCCAGCAGTGTTATAGGTGGTGAAAAACTGTTTTTT	CASSVIGGEKLFF
TRBJ1-1	TRBV5-5	.	once	TGTGCCAGCAGCTTGGCCGCGGGGAACACTGAAGCTTTCTTT	CASSLAAGNTEAFF
TRBJ2-7	TRBV28	.	.	TGTGCCAGCAGTTTATGGGGGGTTGGAAGCTCCTACGAGCAGTACTTC	CASSLWGVGSSYEQYF
TRBJ1-2	TRBV6-5	.	.	TGTGCCAGCACCAACAGCCAGAACTATGGCTACACCTTC	CASTNSQNYGYTF
TRBJ2-7	TRBV4-1	TRBD2	.	TGCGCCAGCAGCCAACTAGCGGGAGTGGGAGAGCAGTACTTC	CASSQLAGVGEQYF
TRBJ1-1	TRBV14	.	.	TGTGCCAGCAGCCTATCTATGAACACTGAAGCTTTCTTT	CASSLSMNTEAFF
TRBJ1-5	TRBV2	TRBD1	.	TGTGCCAGCAGTCCTACAGGGGGCGGATATAGCAATCAGCCCCAGCATTTT	CASSPTGGGYSNQPQHF
TRBJ2-7	TRBV7-2	.	.	TGTGCCAGCAGCTGGGATGGGCGGGGCCACGAGCAGTACTTC	CASSWDGRGHEQYF
TRBJ2-5	TRBV18	.	.	TGTGCCAGCTCTCTGGGGGGCCGCTCCAGTATCCACGAGACCCAGTACTTC	CASSLGGRSSIHETQYF
TRBJ2-1	TRBV11-2	.	.	TGTGCCAGCAGCTTAGGGAGTACCTACAATGAGCAGTTCTTC	CASSLGSTYNEQFF
TRBJ1-1	TRBV28	.	.	TGTGCCAGCAGCACCTACAGCAAGGCCGGGACTGAAGCTTTCTTT	CASSTYSKAGTEAFF
TRBJ2-1	TRBV9	.	.	TGTGCCAGCAGCGTTTCAAGCGGGCCCAACAATGAGCAGTTCTTC	CASSVSSGPNNEQFF
TRBJ2-1	TRBV11-2	.	.	TGTGCCAGCAGCTTAGGAGGGTCCGGGAACAATGAGCAGTTCTTC	CASSLGGSGNNEQFF
TRBJ2-7	TRBV7-3	TRBD2	.	TGTGCCAGCAGCTTAACTGGCGGGAGCTCCTACGAGCAGTACTTC	CASSLTGGSSYEQYF
TRBJ1-2	TRBV14	.	.	TGTGCCAGCAGCCTCCTGACGGGGGGCCTTGGCTACACCTTC	CASSLLTGGLGYTF
TRBJ2-2	TRBV7-9	.	.	TGTGCCAGCAGCTTACGACAGGGGGGCCGGCGGGAGGTAACCGGGGAGCTGTTTTTT	CASSLRQGGRREVTGELFF
TRBJ2-7	TRBV10-3	.	.	TGTGCCATCAGCAGCACGGGTATGGACGAGCAGTACTTC	CAISSTGMDEQYF
TRBJ1-1	TRBV27	.	.	TGTGCCAGCAGTTTGGCGGCCGAGTATGAAGCTTTCTTT	CASSLAAEYEAFF
TRBJ1-5	TRBV4-1	.	.	TGCGCCAGCAGCCAGTACCCAGGCGGAGGGAAATATCAGCCCCAGCATTTT	CASSQYPGGGKYQPQHF
TRBJ2-7	TRBV28	.	.	TGTGCCAGCAGCCTCTTAGCGGTCTCCTACGAGCAGTACTTC	CASSLLAVSYEQYF
TRBJ1-1	TRBV2	.	.	TGTGCCAGCAACGTTCAGGAGAACACTGAAGCTTTCTTT	CASNVQENTEAFF
TRBJ1-5	TRBV19	.	.	TGTGCCAGTAGTATAGTAAGGGGAAATCAGCCCCAGCATTTT	CASSIVRGNQPQHF